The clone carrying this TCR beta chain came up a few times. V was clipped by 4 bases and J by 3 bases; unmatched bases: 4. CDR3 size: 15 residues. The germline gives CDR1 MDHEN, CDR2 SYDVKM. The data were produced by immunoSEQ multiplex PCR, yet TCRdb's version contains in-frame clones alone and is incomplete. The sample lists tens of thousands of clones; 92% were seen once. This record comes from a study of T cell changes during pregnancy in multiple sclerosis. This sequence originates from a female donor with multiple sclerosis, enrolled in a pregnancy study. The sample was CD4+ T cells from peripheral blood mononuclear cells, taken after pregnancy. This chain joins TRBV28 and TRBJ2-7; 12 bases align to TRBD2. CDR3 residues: CASSWTSGTYYEQYF. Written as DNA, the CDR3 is TGTGCCAGCAGTTGGACTAGCGGGACCTACTACGAGCAGTACTTC.